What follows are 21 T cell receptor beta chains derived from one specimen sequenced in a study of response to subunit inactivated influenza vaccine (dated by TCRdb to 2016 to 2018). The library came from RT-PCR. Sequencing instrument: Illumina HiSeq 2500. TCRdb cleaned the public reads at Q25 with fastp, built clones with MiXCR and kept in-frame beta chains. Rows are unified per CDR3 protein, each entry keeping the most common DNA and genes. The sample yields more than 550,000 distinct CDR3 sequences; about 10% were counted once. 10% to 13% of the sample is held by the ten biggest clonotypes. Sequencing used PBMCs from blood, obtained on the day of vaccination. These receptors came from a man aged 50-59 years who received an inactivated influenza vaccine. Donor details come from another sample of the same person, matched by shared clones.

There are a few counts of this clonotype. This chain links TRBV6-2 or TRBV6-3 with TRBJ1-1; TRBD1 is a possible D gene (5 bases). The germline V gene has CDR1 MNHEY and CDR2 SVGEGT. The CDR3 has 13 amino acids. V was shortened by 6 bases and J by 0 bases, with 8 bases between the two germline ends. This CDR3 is CASRPRVNTEAFF. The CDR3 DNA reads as TGTGCCAGCAGGCCCAGGGTGAACACTGAAGCTTTCTTT.

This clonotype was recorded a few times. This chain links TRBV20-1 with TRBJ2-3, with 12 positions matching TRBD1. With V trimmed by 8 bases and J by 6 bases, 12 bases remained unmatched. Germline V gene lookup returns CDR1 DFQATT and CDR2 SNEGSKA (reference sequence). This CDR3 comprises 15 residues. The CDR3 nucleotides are TGCAGTCTACCTCCGGGGACAGGGGGCGTTGATACGCAGTATTTT. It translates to CSLPPGTGGVDTQYF.

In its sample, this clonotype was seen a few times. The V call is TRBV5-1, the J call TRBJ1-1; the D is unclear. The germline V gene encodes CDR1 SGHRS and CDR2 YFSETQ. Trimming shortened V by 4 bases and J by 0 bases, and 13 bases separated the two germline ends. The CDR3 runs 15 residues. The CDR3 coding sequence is TGCGCCAGCAGCCCAGGACGGGAAATGAACACTGAAGCTTTCTTT. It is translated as CASSPGREMNTEAFF. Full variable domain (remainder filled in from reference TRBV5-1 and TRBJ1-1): KAGVTQTPRYLIKTRGQQVTLSCSPISGHRSVSWYQQTPGQGLQFLFEYFSETQRNKGNFPGRFSGRQFSNSRSEMNVSTLELGDSALYLCASSPGREMNTEAFFGQGTRLTVV.

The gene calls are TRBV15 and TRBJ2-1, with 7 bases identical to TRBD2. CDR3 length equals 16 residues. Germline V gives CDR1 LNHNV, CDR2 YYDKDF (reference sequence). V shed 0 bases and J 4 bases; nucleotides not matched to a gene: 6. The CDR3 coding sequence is TGTGCCACCAGCAGAGATTTTGGCGGGAGTTACAATGAGCAGTTCTTC. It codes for CATSRDFGGSYNEQFF.

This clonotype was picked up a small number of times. As DNA, the CDR3 is TGTGCCAGCCAAATAGCTAGCGGGAGCACAGATACGCAGTATTTT. It encodes CASQIASGSTDTQYF. V and J are TRBV2 and TRBJ2-3; 8 nucleotides agree with TRBD2. The junction had 7 bases not matched to a gene; V was cut back by 8 bases and J by 0 bases. The CDR3 totals 15 residues. Per germline, CDR1 SNHLY and CDR2 FYNNEI. The complete variable domain, with remaining parts taken from reference TRBV2 and TRBJ2-3, reads EPEVTQTPSHQVTQMGQEVILRCVPISNHLYFYWYRQILGQKVEFLVSFYNNEISEKSEIFDDQFSVERPDGSNFTLKIRSTKLEDSAMYFCASQIASGSTDTQYFGPGTRLTVL.

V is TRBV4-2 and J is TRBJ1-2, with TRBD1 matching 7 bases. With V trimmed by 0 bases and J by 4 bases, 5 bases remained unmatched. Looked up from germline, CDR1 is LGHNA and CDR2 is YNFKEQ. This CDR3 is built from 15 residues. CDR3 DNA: TGTGCCAGCAGCCAAGATGGGACAGCAGTCTATGGCTACACCTTC. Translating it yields CASSQDGTAVYGYTF.

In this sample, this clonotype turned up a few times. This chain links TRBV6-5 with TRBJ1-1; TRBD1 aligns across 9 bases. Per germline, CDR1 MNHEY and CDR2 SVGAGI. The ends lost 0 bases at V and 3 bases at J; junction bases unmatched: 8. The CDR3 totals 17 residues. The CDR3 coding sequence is TGTGCCAGCAGTTACTCGAGGACAGGGGCCCCTGACACTGAAGCTTTCTTT. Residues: CASSYSRTGAPDTEAFF.

The DNA of the CDR3 is TGCAGTGCTAGCGGGGGCTACAATGAGCAGTTCTTC. Translation: CSASGGYNEQFF. J is TRBJ2-1 and V is TRBV20-1, with D perhaps TRBD2 (6 bases). The V and J ends lost 3 bases and 3 bases respectively, with 6 bases between them. The CDR3 is made up of 12 amino acids. CDR1 and CDR2 (germline): DFQATT, SNEGSKA (reference sequence).

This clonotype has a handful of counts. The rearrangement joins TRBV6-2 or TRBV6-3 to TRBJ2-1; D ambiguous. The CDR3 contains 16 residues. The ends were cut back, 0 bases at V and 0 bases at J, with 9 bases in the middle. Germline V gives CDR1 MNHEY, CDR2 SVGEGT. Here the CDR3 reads CASSYSVRSSYNEQFF. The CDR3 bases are TGTGCCAGCAGTTACTCAGTGAGGAGCTCCTACAATGAGCAGTTCTTC.

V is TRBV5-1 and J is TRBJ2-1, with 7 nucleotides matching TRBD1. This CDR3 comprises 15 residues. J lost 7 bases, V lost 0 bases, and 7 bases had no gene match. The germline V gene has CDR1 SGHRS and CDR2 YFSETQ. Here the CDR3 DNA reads TGCGCCAGCAGCTTGGATACAGGGGCGTGGAATGAGCAGTTCTTC. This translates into CASSLDTGAWNEQFF.

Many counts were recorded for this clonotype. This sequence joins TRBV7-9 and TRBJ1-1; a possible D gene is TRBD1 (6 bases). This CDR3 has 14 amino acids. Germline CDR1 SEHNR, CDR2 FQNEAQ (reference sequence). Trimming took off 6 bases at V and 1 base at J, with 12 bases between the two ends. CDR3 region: CASSAYRENTEAFF. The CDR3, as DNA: TGTGCCAGCAGTGCCTACAGGGAGAACACTGAAGCTTTCTTT.

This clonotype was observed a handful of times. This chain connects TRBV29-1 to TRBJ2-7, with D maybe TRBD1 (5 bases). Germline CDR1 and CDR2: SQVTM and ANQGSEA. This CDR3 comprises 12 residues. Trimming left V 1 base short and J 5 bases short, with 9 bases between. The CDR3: CSVEGQPDEQYF. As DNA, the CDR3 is TGCAGCGTTGAAGGACAGCCTGACGAGCAGTACTTC.

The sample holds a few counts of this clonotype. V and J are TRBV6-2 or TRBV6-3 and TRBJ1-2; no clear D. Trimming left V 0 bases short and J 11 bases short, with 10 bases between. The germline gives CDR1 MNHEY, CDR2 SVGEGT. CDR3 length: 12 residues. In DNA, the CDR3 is TGTGCCAGCAGTTACTCCCTGACTCCGTACACCTTC. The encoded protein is CASSYSLTPYTF.

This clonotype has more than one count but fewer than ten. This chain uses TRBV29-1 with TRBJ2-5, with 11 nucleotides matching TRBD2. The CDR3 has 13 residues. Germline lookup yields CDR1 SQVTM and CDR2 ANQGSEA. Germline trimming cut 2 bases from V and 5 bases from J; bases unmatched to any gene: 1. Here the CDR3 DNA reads TGCAGCGTTGAACCTAGCGGGAGGGAGACCCAGTACTTC. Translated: CSVEPSGRETQYF.

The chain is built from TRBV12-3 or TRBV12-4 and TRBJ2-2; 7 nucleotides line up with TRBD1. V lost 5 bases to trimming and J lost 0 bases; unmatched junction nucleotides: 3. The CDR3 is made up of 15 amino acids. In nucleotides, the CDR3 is TGTGCCAGCAGTAGACAGGGTTCGAACACCGGGGAGCTGTTTTTT. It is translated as CASSRQGSNTGELFF.

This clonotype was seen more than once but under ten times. The DNA of the CDR3 is TGCAGCGCTTGGGGGGCAGGGGGATACAATGAGCAGTTCTTC. It specifies CSAWGAGGYNEQFF. The chain has TRBV29-1 and TRBJ2-1, with D possibly being TRBD1 (7 bases). The CDR3 runs 14 residues. The V end lost 7 bases, the J end lost 4 bases, and 17 bases lay between the germline ends. In germline, CDR1 is SQVTM, CDR2 ANQGSEA.

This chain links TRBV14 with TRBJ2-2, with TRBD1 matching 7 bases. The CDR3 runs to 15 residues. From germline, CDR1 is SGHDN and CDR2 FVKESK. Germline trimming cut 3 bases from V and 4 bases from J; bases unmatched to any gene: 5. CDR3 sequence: CASSQTGQGTGELFF. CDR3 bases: TGTGCCAGCAGCCAGACAGGGCAAGGCACCGGGGAGCTGTTTTTT.

The CDR3 coding sequence is TGTGCCAGCAGTTACGAGGCGGGAGGGCCCACAGATACGCAGTATTTT. Translating gives CASSYEAGGPTDTQYF. V gene TRBV6-2 or TRBV6-3 combines with J gene TRBJ2-3, with 9 bases lining up with TRBD2. With V trimmed by 2 bases and J by 2 bases, 5 bases remained unmatched. This CDR3 is 16 amino acids long. In germline, CDR1 is MNHEY, CDR2 SVGEGT.

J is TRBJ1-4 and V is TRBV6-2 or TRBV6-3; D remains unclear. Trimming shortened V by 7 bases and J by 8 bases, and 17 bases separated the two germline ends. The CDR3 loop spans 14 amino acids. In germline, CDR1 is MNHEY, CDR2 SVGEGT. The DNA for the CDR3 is TGTGCCAGCACCGGGCCTCCCCTGGGCGAAAAACTGTTTTTT. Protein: CASTGPPLGEKLFF.

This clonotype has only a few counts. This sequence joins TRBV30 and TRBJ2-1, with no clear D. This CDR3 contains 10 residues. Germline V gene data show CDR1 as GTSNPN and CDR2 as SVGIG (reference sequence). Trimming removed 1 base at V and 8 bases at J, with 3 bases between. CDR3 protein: CAWSADEQFF. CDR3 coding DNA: TGTGCCTGGAGTGCGGATGAGCAGTTCTTC.

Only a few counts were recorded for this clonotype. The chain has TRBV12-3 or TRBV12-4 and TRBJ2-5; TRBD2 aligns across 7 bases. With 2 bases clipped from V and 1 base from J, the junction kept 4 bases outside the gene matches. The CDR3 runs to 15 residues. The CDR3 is CASSLLPSGQETQYF. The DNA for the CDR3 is TGTGCCAGCAGTTTACTTCCTAGCGGCCAAGAGACCCAGTACTTC.